Reported below is one T cell receptor beta chain. This record comes from a study of blood T cell repertoires in COVID-19. Germline V lookup: CDR1 SGHKS, CDR2 YYEKEE (reference sequence). This CDR3 contains 15 residues. Trimming cost V 0 bases and J 3 bases, with 13 bases left between them. This table comes from immunoSEQ multiplex PCR, and its TCRdb copy is limited to in-frame clones, with some not included. The top ten clones hold over 1.1% of a sample with 200,000 to 300,000 clones, about 90% of them seen once. The specimen was peripheral blood. V gene TRBV5-5 combines with J gene TRBJ2-7, with D uncertain. The clonotype originates from an elderly man with acute or convalescent COVID-19. CDR3 DNA sequence: TGTGCCAGCAGCTTGGGCTTATTGGCCAGCTACGAGCAGTACTTC. This encodes CASSLGLLASYEQYF.